These T cell receptor beta chains were read from a single sample in a study of T cells in Graves' hyperthyroidism and ophthalmopathy. Each CDR3 protein gets one entry after TCRdb re-called the multiplex PCR reads with MiXCR. Altogether about 530,000 distinct CDR3 sequences are present, about 15% being singletons, with the ten largest covering roughly a sixth. Material: blood. These receptors were taken from a woman younger than 30 with Graves' ophthalmopathy. CDR3s include the opening cysteine and the closing phenylalanine or tryptophan. D genes are given only for firm matches. For some rows the clone size is stated as once, few or many, or as a class when expanded; others skip it.

>TRBV20-1|few|-|TRBJ2-3
TGCAGTGCTAGAGGCATTCGGGGGAGCGGCGGTACGCAGTATTTT
CSARGIRGSGGTQYF
>TRBV18|many|TRBD1|TRBJ1-1
TGTGCCAGCTCGCAAAGGGACAGCCAGAACACTGAAGCTTTCTTT
CASSQRDSQNTEAFF
>TRBV9|few|TRBD2|TRBJ2-1
TGTGCCAGCAGCGTAGGGACTAGCGGGAGTGGTGAGCAGTTCTTC
CASSVGTSGSGEQFF
>TRBV27|many|-|TRBJ2-3
TGTGCCAGCAGCCCCCTTGCGAGCCATATCTCCCCAGATACGCAGTATTTT
CASSPLASHISPDTQYF
>TRBV27|many|-|TRBJ1-2
TGTGCCAGCAGTTTATCAGGACGGAACTATGGCTACACCTTC
CASSLSGRNYGYTF
>TRBV30|many|-|TRBJ2-2
TGTGCCGGTCAGGCCCGGACCACCGGGGAGCTGTTTTTT
CAGQARTTGELFF
>TRBV28|many|-|TRBJ2-4
TGTGCCAGCACCGAGAGCAACAAAGGCAAAAACATTCAGTACTTC
CASTESNKGKNIQYF
>TRBV27|-|-|TRBJ2-2
TGTGCCAGCAGTTGGACAGGGAGGGAGGGCACCGGGGAGCTGTTTTTT
CASSWTGREGTGELFF
>TRBV30|many|TRBD1|TRBJ1-2
TGTGCCTGGACGACCGGGACAGGGTTCACACGGGACTATGGCTACACCTTC
CAWTTGTGFTRDYGYTF
>TRBV5-6|-|-|TRBJ2-1
TGTGCCAGCAGCTTGTCGGGGGTAGGGGATGGGTACTACAATGAGCAGTTCTTC
CASSLSGVGDGYYNEQFF
>TRBV19|many|TRBD1|TRBJ1-1
TGTGCCAGTAGGCCGGGACAGACGAACACTGAAGCTTTCTTT
CASRPGQTNTEAFF
>TRBV7-9|-|TRBD2|TRBJ2-1
TGTGCCAGCAGCTTCGGGGGAGGGCAAGGTGAGCAGTTCTTC
CASSFGGGQGEQFF
>TRBV28|many|TRBD2|TRBJ2-1
TGTGCCAGCAGTTTAATTGGGACTAGCGGGAGTCGTTTCAATGAGCAGTTCTTC
CASSLIGTSGSRFNEQFF
>TRBV7-8|many|TRBD1|TRBJ1-2
TGTGCCAGCAGCTTAACCGGGACAGGGGATGGCTACACCTTC
CASSLTGTGDGYTF
>TRBV13|many|-|TRBJ2-3
TGTGCCAGCAGCTCCAGGACCACAGATACGCAGTATTTT
CASSSRTTDTQYF
>TRBV6-1|-|TRBD1|TRBJ1-5
TGTGCCAGCATCCTTGGACAGGGTAGCAATCAGCCCCAGCATTTT
CASILGQGSNQPQHF
>TRBV4-1|-|-|TRBJ2-7
TGCGCCAGCAGCCAGTTCCCGGATGCCTCCTACGAGCAGTACTTC
CASSQFPDASYEQYF
>TRBV7-9|few|TRBD1|TRBJ1-1
TGTGCCAGCAGCCCGAGAAGGGGGCCCGTGAACACTGAAGCTTTCTTT
CASSPRRGPVNTEAFF
>TRBV3-1|many|-|TRBJ1-5
TGTGCCAGCAGCCTCCGCACTGGGGGTAGCAATCAGCCCCAGCATTTT
CASSLRTGGSNQPQHF
>TRBV12-3/TRBV12-4|many|TRBD2|TRBJ2-1
TGTGCCAGCAGGGGGACTAGCGGGGACAATGAGCAGTTCTTC
CASRGTSGDNEQFF
>TRBV12-3/TRBV12-4|many|-|TRBJ1-2
TGTGCCAGCAGCAGTACGGATAAGGCTTTCTATGGCTACACCTTC
CASSSTDKAFYGYTF
>TRBV27|many|-|TRBJ2-1
TGTGCCAGCAGTTCGCCGGGACTCAGCTCCTACAATGAGCAGTTCTTC
CASSSPGLSSYNEQFF
>TRBV20-1|few|TRBD2|TRBJ2-5
TGCAGTGCTAGTCTAGCGGGGGGGAACCAAGAGACCCAGTACTTC
CSASLAGGNQETQYF
>TRBV5-6|many|-|TRBJ2-1
TGTGCCAGCAGCTTCGGCCACAATGAGCAGTTCTTC
CASSFGHNEQFF
>TRBV20-1|many|TRBD2|TRBJ2-1
TGCAGTGCTAGACTGCGGGAGGGCCGGTACAATGAGCAGTTCTTC
CSARLREGRYNEQFF
>TRBV28|many|TRBD2|TRBJ2-2
TGTGCCAGCAGTCGGACTAGCGGCACCGGGGAGCTGTTTTTT
CASSRTSGTGELFF
>TRBV10-2|many|-|TRBJ1-1
TGCGCCAGCACGGGACAACAATACACTGAAGCTTTCTTT
CASTGQQYTEAFF
>TRBV29-1|many|-|TRBJ2-3
TGCAGCGGGTCGAGCGGGAGCACAGATACGCAGTATTTT
CSGSSGSTDTQYF
>TRBV5-1|-|-|TRBJ1-6
TGCGCCAGCGGCCCATCACGGGGGGCGAATTCACCCCTCCACTTT
CASGPSRGANSPLHF
>TRBV27|few|TRBD1|TRBJ1-1
TGTGCCAGCACAGGGGGTGATGAAGCTTTCTTT
CASTGGDEAFF
>TRBV28|many|TRBD1|TRBJ2-7
TGTGCCAGCAGTTCAACCGGGACAGGGGCCTCCTACGAGCAGTACTTC
CASSSTGTGASYEQYF
>TRBV28|many|-|TRBJ2-4
TGTGCCAGCAGTTTATACGACTCTCTGGCGGGAAACATTCAGTACTTC
CASSLYDSLAGNIQYF
>TRBV2|many|TRBD2|TRBJ2-1
TGTGCCAGCAGGGCAACCGGGACTAGCGGGAAGCTAGTTATCAATGAGCAGTTCTTC
CASRATGTSGKLVINEQFF
>TRBV3-1|many|-|TRBJ2-7
TGTGCCAGCAGCCATACCCCCAGCTCCTACGAGCAGTACTTC
CASSHTPSSYEQYF
>TRBV7-2|many|-|TRBJ2-3
TGTGCCAGCAGAGAAGGGGGTAGGGTCCAAGATACGCAGTATTTT
CASREGGRVQDTQYF
>TRBV18|many|-|TRBJ1-2
TGTGCCAGCTCACCGGGCAGGGATGGCTACACCTTC
CASSPGRDGYTF
>TRBV6-1|many|-|TRBJ2-5
TGTGCCAGCAGTTACCGGGGGCCTCAAGAGACCCAGTACTTC
CASSYRGPQETQYF
>TRBV15|many|-|TRBJ1-1
TGTGCCACCAGCAGACAACGGGGGGGCCATAACACTGAAGCTTTCTTT
CATSRQRGGHNTEAFF
>TRBV14|-|TRBD1|TRBJ2-7
TGTGCCAGCAGCCGAGGACAGGGAACCTACGAGCAGTACTTC
CASSRGQGTYEQYF
>TRBV4-2|few|-|TRBJ2-7
TGTGCCAGCAGCCAAGAGACGATCCTAGGTGAGCAGTACTTC
CASSQETILGEQYF
>TRBV7-9|many|TRBD1|TRBJ1-2
TGTGCCAGCAGCTTAACAGGGGAGAGAGGCTACACCTTC
CASSLTGERGYTF
>TRBV28|many|-|TRBJ1-2
TGTGCCAGCAGTCCCGTCGGGAGGGCAACTAACTATGGCTACACCTTC
CASSPVGRATNYGYTF
>TRBV27|-|-|TRBJ2-7
TGTGCCAGCAGTTTACCGCGGGGTGCCTACGAGCAGTACTTC
CASSLPRGAYEQYF
>TRBV12-5|many|TRBD1|TRBJ2-5
TGTGCTAGTGGTTCCGGGACAGCCCAAGAGACCCAGTACTTC
CASGSGTAQETQYF
>TRBV30|many|TRBD2|TRBJ2-7
TGTGCCTGGGAGCGGGGTTCAGGTTACGAGCAGTACTTC
CAWERGSGYEQYF
>TRBV13|many|-|TRBJ2-2
TGTGCCAGCAGCTCCAGGGGAACCGGGGAGCTGTTTTTT
CASSSRGTGELFF
>TRBV6-1|many|TRBD1|TRBJ1-5
TGTGCCAGCGGCTCCCCTTGGACAGGCCAGCCCCAGCATTTT
CASGSPWTGQPQHF
>TRBV20-1|-|TRBD1|TRBJ1-5
TGCAGTGCTAGAGAGGCGGGACAGGGGCTTCAGCCCCAGCATTTT
CSAREAGQGLQPQHF
>TRBV4-1|few|-|TRBJ2-3
TGCGCCAGCAGCCAAGAAGATTGGGAGGATACGCAGTATTTT
CASSQEDWEDTQYF